Below are 21 T cell receptor beta chains sequenced from a single sample in a study of blood T cell repertoires in COVID-19. Produced via immunoSEQ multiplex PCR; TCRdb's table is partial and in-frame only. The table lists 200,000 to 250,000 clones, about four fifths of them singletons. The material sequenced was PBMCs or T cells enriched from blood (not recorded which). The receptors come from an older woman who had recovered from COVID-19.

The gene calls are TRBV29-1 and TRBJ1-2, with a tentative D call TRBD1 (6 bases). V was cut by 6 bases and J by 2 bases, with 10 bases left in between. The CDR3 length is 12 residues. In germline, CDR1 is SQVTM, CDR2 ANQGSEA. CDR3 loop: CSVAQGNYGYTF. CDR3 sequence (DNA): TGCAGCGTCGCACAGGGCAACTATGGCTACACCTTC.

The gene calls are TRBV2 and TRBJ2-7, with a possible D match to TRBD1 (5 bases). Germline V gives CDR1 SNHLY, CDR2 FYNNEI. CDR3 length equals 12 residues. V gave up 9 bases and J gave up 6 bases, with 15 bases separating them. In DNA form, the CDR3 reads TGTGCCAGAACAGCACCAGGGTTCGAGCAGTACTTC. Protein sequence: CARTAPGFEQYF.

The V call is TRBV27, the J call TRBJ2-7, with 8 bases aligning to TRBD1. Trimming at V came to 4 bases and at J to 6 bases, leaving 8 bases not matched to a gene. CDR3 length: 14 amino acids. Germline V gene data show CDR1 as MNHEY and CDR2 as SMNVEV (reference sequence). The CDR3: CASSSDRARGEQYF. The DNA of the CDR3 is TGTGCCAGCAGTTCGGACAGGGCGAGGGGCGAGCAGTACTTC.

The gene calls are TRBV3-1 (or the pseudogene TRBV3-2) and TRBJ1-1; the match to TRBD1 covers 10 bases. Unmatched junction bases numbered 12, after V lost 6 bases and J lost 11 bases. Germline lookup yields CDR1 LGHDT and CDR2 YNNKEL (reference sequence). The CDR3 is 14 residues long. CDR3 amino acids: CASSMGQGREGAFF. The CDR3 region has the DNA TGTGCCAGCAGTATGGGACAGGGGCGCGAAGGGGCTTTCTTT.

The DNA for the CDR3 is TGTGCCAGCTCATCTCTTGGCCAGTCTAGTAATAACTATGGCTACACCTTC. It yields the protein CASSSLGQSSNNYGYTF. V and J are TRBV18 and TRBJ1-2; the D is unclear. V shed 5 bases and J shed 1 base, with 20 bases lying between them. The germline V gene has CDR1 KGHSH and CDR2 LQKENI. The CDR3 runs 17 residues.

V usage is TRBV19 and J usage is TRBJ1-5; no clear D. The CDR3 is 15 amino acids. The germline V gene encodes CDR1 LNHDA and CDR2 SQIVND (reference sequence). V shed 3 bases and J shed 4 bases, with 13 bases lying between them. The CDR3 DNA is TGTGCCAGTAGTATTCAGTCGACTGAGAATCAGCCCCAGCATTTT. Its protein product is CASSIQSTENQPQHF.

The chain uses TRBV7-2 and TRBJ2-3; 10 bases match TRBD1. Losses at the gene ends were 1 base for V and 4 bases for J; bases not matched to a gene: 8. Germline loops: CDR1 SGHTA, CDR2 FQGNSA. The CDR3 consists of 17 residues. The CDR3 DNA sequence: TGTGCCAGCAGCTTAGTAGTGGGACAGGGGTATTCAGATACGCAGTATTTT. Translating gives CASSLVVGQGYSDTQYF.

This chain links TRBV11-2 with TRBJ1-6, with D tentatively TRBD1 (6 bases). V was shortened by 8 bases and J by 7 bases, with 21 bases between the two germline ends. This CDR3 is 16 amino acids long. Germline V gene data show CDR1 as SGHAT and CDR2 as FQNNGV. The CDR3 here is CASGRMGAGINSPLHF. CDR3 DNA: TGTGCCAGCGGTAGGATGGGGGCTGGTATAAATTCACCCCTCCACTTT.

The chain recombines TRBV19 with TRBJ2-7, with 16 bases lining up with TRBD2. The J segment lost 6 bases and the V segment lost 8 bases, leaving 1 base of the junction unmatched. CDR1 and CDR2 from the germline V gene are LNHDA and SQIVND (reference sequence). The CDR3 is made up of 13 amino acids. CDR3 protein: CASGTSGRAEQYF. CDR3 sequence (DNA): TGTGCCAGTGGGACTAGCGGGAGGGCCGAGCAGTACTTC.

In this sample, this clone turned up a few times. This sequence joins TRBV7-9 and TRBJ2-6; 7 bases are shared with TRBD1. Germline V gene lookup returns CDR1 SEHNR and CDR2 FQNEAQ (reference sequence). J was trimmed by 0 bases and V by 4 bases; bases with no gene match: 3. This CDR3 comprises 16 residues. This chain's CDR3 is CASSSRTGSGANVLTF. The CDR3, as DNA: TGTGCCAGCAGCTCGAGGACAGGCTCTGGGGCCAACGTCCTGACTTTC. The full variable domain, rest sourced from reference TRBV7-9 and TRBJ2-6, is DTGVSQNPRHKITKRGQNVTFRCDPISEHNRLYWYRQTLGQGPEFLTYFQNEAQLEKSRLLSDRFSAERPKGSFSTLEIQRTEQGDSAMYLCASSSRTGSGANVLTFGAGSRLTVL.

J is TRBJ1-1 and V is TRBV27; 10 bases line up with TRBD1. CDR1 is MNHEY and CDR2 is SMNVEV in the germline V gene (reference sequence). There are 18 residues in the CDR3. Germline trimming cut 2 bases from V and 4 bases from J; bases unmatched to any gene: 13. DNA of the CDR3: TGTGCCAGCAGTTTACCCATGACAGGGGGCAGGGGGGGCACTGAAGCTTTCTTT. It specifies CASSLPMTGGRGGTEAFF.

The chain recombines TRBV11-3 with TRBJ1-1, with unresolved D. Germline V gene data show CDR1 as SGHNT and CDR2 as YENEEA. The CDR3 consists of 12 residues. V lost 0 bases and J 8 bases, leaving 7 bases between the germline ends. CDR3 protein: CASSLDGREAFF. CDR3 nucleotide sequence: TGTGCCAGCAGCTTAGATGGCAGAGAAGCTTTCTTT.

The rearrangement links TRBV6-6 to TRBJ1-5; 8 positions agree with TRBD1. With V trimmed by 8 bases and J by 6 bases, 3 bases remained unmatched. CDR1 is MNHNY, CDR2 SVGAGI, per germline (reference sequence). This CDR3 region has 12 residues. CDR3 amino acids: CASRDRSQPQHF. DNA for the CDR3: TGTGCCAGCCGGGACAGGTCTCAGCCCCAGCATTTT.

This sequence joins TRBV11-3 and TRBJ1-1, with TRBD1 as a possible D gene (6 bases). The CDR3 length is 15 residues. V was pared by 2 bases and J by 3 bases, with 13 bases between. The germline V gene encodes CDR1 SGHNT and CDR2 YENEEA. This CDR3 is CASSLYGRGDTEAFF. CDR3 coding DNA: TGTGCCAGCAGCTTATATGGCAGGGGCGACACTGAAGCTTTCTTT.

This clone was counted only a few times. The rearrangement links TRBV7-9 to TRBJ2-3; TRBD1 matches 8 bases. CDR1 SEHNR and CDR2 FQNEAQ come from the germline V gene (reference sequence). This CDR3 is built from 14 residues. With V trimmed by 5 bases and J by 5 bases, 6 bases remained unmatched. The DNA of the CDR3 is TGTGCCAGCAGCCCCGACAGGGGCAAAGATACGCAGTATTTT. Amino acids: CASSPDRGKDTQYF.

V is TRBV11-3 and J is TRBJ2-5; tentatively, D is TRBD2 (7 bases). Germline V gene sequence: CDR1 SGHNT, CDR2 YENEEA. Trimming took off 0 bases at V and 5 bases at J, with 13 bases between the two ends. The CDR3 extends over 15 amino acids. The CDR3 spells CASSLDGGGLETQYF. CDR3 DNA sequence: TGTGCCAGCAGCTTAGATGGGGGGGGGCTGGAGACCCAGTACTTC.

The V call is TRBV7-3, the J call TRBJ2-1, with 10 bases lining up with TRBD2. CDR3 length equals 16 residues. The junction had 5 bases not matched to a gene; V was cut back by 4 bases and J by 2 bases. Germline V gene data show CDR1 as SGHTA and CDR2 as FQGTGA. DNA for the CDR3: TGTGCCAGCAGCTCTGTAGCGGGGGGCACCTACAATGAGCAGTTCTTC. Amino acids: CASSSVAGGTYNEQFF.

The chain recombines TRBV19 with TRBJ2-7, with D uncertain. V lost 2 bases, J lost 2 bases, and 10 bases lay in between. The CDR3 runs 14 residues. Germline lookup yields CDR1 LNHDA and CDR2 SQIVND (reference sequence). The CDR3 nucleotides are TGTGCCAGTAGTATAATCCCCACTCCCTACGAGCAGTACTTC. It specifies CASSIIPTPYEQYF.

This sequence joins TRBV3-1 (or the pseudogene TRBV3-2) and TRBJ2-5; a possible D gene is TRBD2 (5 bases). This CDR3 region has 16 residues. Trimming took off 0 bases at V and 0 bases at J, with 11 bases between the two ends. Germline CDR1 is LGHDT and CDR2 is YNNKEL (reference sequence). The CDR3 sequence is CASSQDPPGYQETQYF. In nucleotides, the CDR3 is TGTGCCAGCAGCCAAGATCCCCCGGGGTACCAAGAGACCCAGTACTTC.

The rearrangement links TRBV4-2 to TRBJ2-7; tentative D call: TRBD1 (5 bases). The V end was cut by 0 bases, the J end by 2 bases, with 14 bases between. This CDR3 has 16 amino acids. Germline CDR1 LGHNA, CDR2 YNFKEQ. The CDR3 coding sequence is TGTGCCAGCAGCCAAGAGCCGGCAGGGTCAACCTACGAGCAGTACTTC. Its translation is CASSQEPAGSTYEQYF.

The chain carries TRBV11-2 and TRBJ2-1; 12 positions agree with TRBD2. CDR3 size: 15 residues. The germline gives CDR1 SGHAT, CDR2 FQNNGV. The trim removed 6 bases at V and 4 bases at J, leaving 4 bases unmatched. The CDR3 reads CASRSGLAGYNEQFF. The CDR3 DNA reads as TGTGCCAGCAGGAGTGGACTAGCGGGGTACAATGAGCAGTTCTTC.